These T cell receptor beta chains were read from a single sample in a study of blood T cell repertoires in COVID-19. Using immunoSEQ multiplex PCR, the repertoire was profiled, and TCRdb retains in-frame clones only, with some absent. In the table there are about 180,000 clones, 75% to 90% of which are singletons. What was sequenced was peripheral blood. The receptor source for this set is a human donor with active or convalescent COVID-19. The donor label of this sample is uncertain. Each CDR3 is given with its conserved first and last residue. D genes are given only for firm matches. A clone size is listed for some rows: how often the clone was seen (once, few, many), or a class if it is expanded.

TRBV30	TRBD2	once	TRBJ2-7	TGTGCCTGGACCTCGACTAGCGGGGTTTACGAGCAGTACTTC	CAWTSTSGVYEQYF
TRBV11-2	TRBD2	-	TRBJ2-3	TGTGCCAGCAGCTCACTAGCGGGCACAGATACGCAGTATTTT	CASSSLAGTDTQYF
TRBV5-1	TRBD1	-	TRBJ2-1	TGCGCCAGCAGCCAACAGGGGTCTCTATACAATGAGCAGTTCTTC	CASSQQGSLYNEQFF
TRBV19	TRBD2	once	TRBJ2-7	TGTGCCAGTAGTCCGGGACTAGCCTCCTTCTACGAGCAGTACTTC	CASSPGLASFYEQYF
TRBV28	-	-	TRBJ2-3	TGTGCCAGCAGTTTGGGGGGGGCCAGGACAGATACGCAGTATTTT	CASSLGGARTDTQYF
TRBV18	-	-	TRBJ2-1	TGTGCCAGCTCCCAACTAACGAGCTCCTACAATGAGCAGTTCTTC	CASSQLTSSYNEQFF
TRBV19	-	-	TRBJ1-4	TGTGCCAGTAGGGGCCCCGGGACAGAAAAACTGTTTTTT	CASRGPGTEKLFF
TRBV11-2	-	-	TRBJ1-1	TGTGCCAGCAGTTCAACGTCGGTACGAGGTTGGAACACTGAAGCTTTCTTT	CASSSTSVRGWNTEAFF
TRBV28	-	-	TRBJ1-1	TGTGCCAGCAGCTGGGGGAGGGGCCACGACACTGAAGCTTTCTTT	CASSWGRGHDTEAFF
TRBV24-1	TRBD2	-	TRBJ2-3	TGTGCCACCAGTGATTTCGGGCTAGCGGGAGACACAGATACGCAGTATTTT	CATSDFGLAGDTDTQYF
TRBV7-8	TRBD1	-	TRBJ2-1	TGTGCCAGCAGCTCGACAGGGGGCGACTTTGGTGAGCAGTTCTTC	CASSSTGGDFGEQFF
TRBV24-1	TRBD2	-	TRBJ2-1	TGTGCCACCAGTGATTTGGGCGGGAGCTCCTACAATGAGCAGTTCTTC	CATSDLGGSSYNEQFF
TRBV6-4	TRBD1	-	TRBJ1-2	TGTGCCAGCAGTGAGCGGGACAGGTCGGGCTACACCTTC	CASSERDRSGYTF
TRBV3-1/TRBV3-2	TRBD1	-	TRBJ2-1	TGTGCCAGCTCGCCACAGGGGGCAGTTCATAATGAGCAGTTCTTC	CASSPQGAVHNEQFF
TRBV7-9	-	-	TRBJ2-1	TGTGCCAGCGACAGGCGCTCCTACAATGAGCAGTTCTTC	CASDRRSYNEQFF
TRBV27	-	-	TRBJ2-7	TGTGCCAGCAGATCAGGGATGTCCTACGAGCAGTACTTC	CASRSGMSYEQYF
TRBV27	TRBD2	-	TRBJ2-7	TGTGCCAGCAGTTTGTGGAGCGGGAGCTCCTACGAGCAGTACTTC	CASSLWSGSSYEQYF
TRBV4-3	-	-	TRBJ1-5	TGCGCCAGCAGCCCCCGAGCCGAGGGATTCGATAGCAATCAGCCCCAGCATTTT	CASSPRAEGFDSNQPQHF
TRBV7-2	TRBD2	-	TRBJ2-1	TGTGCCAGCAGCTGGGGACTAGCGAATGAGCAGTTCTTC	CASSWGLANEQFF
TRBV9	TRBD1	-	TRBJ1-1	TGTGCCAGCAGCGCCCTTTTACAGGGGCGGAACACTGAAGCTTTCTTT	CASSALLQGRNTEAFF
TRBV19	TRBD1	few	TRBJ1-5	TGTGCCAGTAGATGGGGGCGCCGGGACAGCGGATCAGCCCAGCATTTT	CASRWGRRDSGSAQHF
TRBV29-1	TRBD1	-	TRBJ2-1	TGCAGCGTTCCTTTAACAGGGGATGTTGAGCAGTTCTTC	CSVPLTGDVEQFF
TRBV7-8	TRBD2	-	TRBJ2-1	TGTGCCAGCAGCTTAGTCCGCGGGAGTTTCAAGAATGAGCAGTTCTTC	CASSLVRGSFKNEQFF
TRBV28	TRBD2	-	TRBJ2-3	TGTGCCAGCAGCCCCTCGACTAGCGCGCGCACAGATACGCAGTATTTT	CASSPSTSARTDTQYF
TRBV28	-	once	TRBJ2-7	TGTGCCAGCAGTTTACATTCGTCAGGGGGGTCCTACGAGCAGTACTTC	CASSLHSSGGSYEQYF
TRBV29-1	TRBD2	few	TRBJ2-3	TGCAGCGTTCCACCGGGACTAGCGGACGGACCTTCCATTACGCAGTATTTT	CSVPPGLADGPSITQYF
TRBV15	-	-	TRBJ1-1	TGTGCCACCAGCAGATCCGACAGGCTGAACACTGAAGCTTTCTTT	CATSRSDRLNTEAFF
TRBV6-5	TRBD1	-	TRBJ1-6	TGTGCCGGTAGACAGGGGGATAACTCACCCCTCCACTTT	CAGRQGDNSPLHF
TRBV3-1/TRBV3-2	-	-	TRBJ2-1	TGTGCCAGCAGCCAGAGGGGACTCTACAATGAGCAGTTCTTC	CASSQRGLYNEQFF
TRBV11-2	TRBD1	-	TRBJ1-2	TGTGCCAGCAGCTTCAGGGGGCGGGGTGGCTACACCTTC	CASSFRGRGGYTF
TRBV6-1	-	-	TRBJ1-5	TGTGCCAGCAGTGATCCCCAGCAGCCCCAGCATTTT	CASSDPQQPQHF
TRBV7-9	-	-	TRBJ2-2	TGTGCCGTCAGGGTTGCCGGGGAGCTGTTTTTT	CAVRVAGELFF
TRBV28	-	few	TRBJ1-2	TGTGCCAGCAGTGTTCGGGATAACTACACCTTC	CASSVRDNYTF
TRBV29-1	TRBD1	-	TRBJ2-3	TGCAGCGGGGGACAGGGGTTCGGGGCAGATACGCAGTATTTT	CSGGQGFGADTQYF
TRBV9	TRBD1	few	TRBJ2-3	TGTGCCAGCAGCGTGGACAGGGGATGGGCAGATACGCAGTATTTT	CASSVDRGWADTQYF
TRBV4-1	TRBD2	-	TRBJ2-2	TGCGCCAGCAGCCAAGTTCGTTTGGTCAGCGGGGGGTCCGGGGAGCTGTTTTTT	CASSQVRLVSGGSGELFF
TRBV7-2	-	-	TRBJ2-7	TGTGCCAGCAGTCCCACGACGGGGGGCACCTACGAGCAGTACTTC	CASSPTTGGTYEQYF
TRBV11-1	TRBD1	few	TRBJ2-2	TGTGCCAGCAACGGACAGGGATCGGAGGAGCTGTTTTTT	CASNGQGSEELFF
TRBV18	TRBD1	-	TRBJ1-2	TGTGCCAGCTCACCTGGGACAGCAGAAGGCTACACCTTC	CASSPGTAEGYTF
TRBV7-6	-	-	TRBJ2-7	TGTGCCAGCAGCTCCGCGCAGGGTAGGGAGCAGTACTTC	CASSSAQGREQYF
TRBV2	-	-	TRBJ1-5	TGTGCCAGCAGTGAATCGGGCGCAGGGACTCCTCCCCAGCATTTT	CASSESGAGTPPQHF
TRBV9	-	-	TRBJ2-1	TGTGCCAGCGCGATTGCGGAGGACGAGCAGTTCTTC	CASAIAEDEQFF
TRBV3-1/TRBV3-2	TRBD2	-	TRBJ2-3	TGTGCCAGCAGCCTGGGAGGGCCCGGCACAGATACGCAGTATTTT	CASSLGGPGTDTQYF
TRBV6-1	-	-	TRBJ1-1	TGTGCCAGCAGTGAAATGGGCAGGAACACTGAAGCTTTCTTT	CASSEMGRNTEAFF
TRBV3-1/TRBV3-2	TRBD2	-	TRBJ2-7	TGTGCCAGCAGCCACATCCCGGGACTAGCGGGGACCTACGAGCAGTACTTC	CASSHIPGLAGTYEQYF
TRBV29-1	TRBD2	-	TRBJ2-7	TGCAGCGTTGTTTTTTCGGGAGGAAGAAACTACGAGCAGTACTTC	CSVVFSGGRNYEQYF
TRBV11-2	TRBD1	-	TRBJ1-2	TGTGCCAGCAGCTTTTCGACAGGGGGTCCGGGCTACACCTTC	CASSFSTGGPGYTF
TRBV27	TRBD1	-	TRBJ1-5	TGTGCCAGCAGTTATATAGGGACAGGGGAATGGATGGCTTATCAGCCCCAGCATTTT	CASSYIGTGEWMAYQPQHF
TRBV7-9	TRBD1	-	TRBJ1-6	TGTGCCAGCTCGACAGGGGGCTCGATTAATTCACCCCTCCACTTT	CASSTGGSINSPLHF
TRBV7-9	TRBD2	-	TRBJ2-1	TGTGCCAGCAGCTTAGGTTATAGCGGGGGGCGAAATGAGCAGTTCTTC	CASSLGYSGGRNEQFF
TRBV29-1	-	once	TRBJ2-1	TGCAGCGTTACTGCCCTCAATGAGCAGTTCTTC	CSVTALNEQFF
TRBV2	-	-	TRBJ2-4	TGTGCCAGCAATGGCGGAGCCAAAAACATTCAGTACTTC	CASNGGAKNIQYF
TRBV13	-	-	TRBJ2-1	TGTGCCAGCAGCTTAAATCCCACCCCGTTAGCCGGTCAGAGCTCCTACAATGAGCAGTTCTTC	CASSLNPTPLAGQSSYNEQFF
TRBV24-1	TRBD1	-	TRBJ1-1	TGTGCCACCAGTGATGCCCCGGGACAGGGTAACACTGAAGCTTTCTTT	CATSDAPGQGNTEAFF